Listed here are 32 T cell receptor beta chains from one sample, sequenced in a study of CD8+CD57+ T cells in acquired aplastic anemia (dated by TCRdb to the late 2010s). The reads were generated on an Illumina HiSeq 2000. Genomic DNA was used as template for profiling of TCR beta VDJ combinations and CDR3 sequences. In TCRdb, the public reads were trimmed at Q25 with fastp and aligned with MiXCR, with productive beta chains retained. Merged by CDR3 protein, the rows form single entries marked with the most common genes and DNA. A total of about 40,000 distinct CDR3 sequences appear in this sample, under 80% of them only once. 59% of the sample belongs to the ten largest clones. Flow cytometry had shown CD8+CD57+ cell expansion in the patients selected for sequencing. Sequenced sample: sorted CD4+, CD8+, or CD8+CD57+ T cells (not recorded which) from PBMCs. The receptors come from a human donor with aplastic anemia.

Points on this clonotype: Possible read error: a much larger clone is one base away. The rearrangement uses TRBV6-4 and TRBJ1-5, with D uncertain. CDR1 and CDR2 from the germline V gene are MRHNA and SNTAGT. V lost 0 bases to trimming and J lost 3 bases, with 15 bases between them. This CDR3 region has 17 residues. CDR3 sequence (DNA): TGTGCCAGCAGTGACTCGATGGCTTCTCGGAACAATCAGCCCCAGCATTTT. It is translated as CASSDSMASRNNQPQHF.

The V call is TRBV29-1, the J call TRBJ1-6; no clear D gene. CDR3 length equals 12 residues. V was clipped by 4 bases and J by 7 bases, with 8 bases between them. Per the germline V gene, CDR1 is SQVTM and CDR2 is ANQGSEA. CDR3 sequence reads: CSVGFGNSPLHF. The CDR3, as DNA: TGCAGCGTTGGGTTCGGGAATTCACCCCTCCACTTT. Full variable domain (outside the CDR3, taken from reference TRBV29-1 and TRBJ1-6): SAVISQKPSRDICQRGTSLTIQCQVDSQVTMMFWYRQQPGQSLTLIATANQGSEATYESGFVIDKFPISRPNLTFSTLTVSNMSPEDSSIYLCSVGFGNSPLHFGNGTRLTVT.

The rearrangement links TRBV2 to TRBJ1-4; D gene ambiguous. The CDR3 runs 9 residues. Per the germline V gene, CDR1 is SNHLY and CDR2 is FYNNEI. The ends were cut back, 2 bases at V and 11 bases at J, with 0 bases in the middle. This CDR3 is CASSEKLFF. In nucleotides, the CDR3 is TGTGCCAGCAGTGAAAAACTGTTTTTT.

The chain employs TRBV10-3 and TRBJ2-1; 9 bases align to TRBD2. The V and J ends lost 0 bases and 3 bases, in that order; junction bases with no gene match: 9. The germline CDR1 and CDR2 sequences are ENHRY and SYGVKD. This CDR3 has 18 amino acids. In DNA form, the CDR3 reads TGTGCCATCAGTGAGTCGAGAGGGACTAGCTCTTACTACAATGAGCAGTTCTTC. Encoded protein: CAISESRGTSSYYNEQFF.

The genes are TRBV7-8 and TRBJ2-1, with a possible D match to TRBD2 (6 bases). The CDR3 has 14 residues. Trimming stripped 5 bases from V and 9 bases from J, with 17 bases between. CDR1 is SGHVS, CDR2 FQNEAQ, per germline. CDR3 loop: CASSRRRLGGEQFF. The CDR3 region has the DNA TGTGCCAGCAGCCGACGGCGTCTGGGGGGTGAGCAGTTCTTC.

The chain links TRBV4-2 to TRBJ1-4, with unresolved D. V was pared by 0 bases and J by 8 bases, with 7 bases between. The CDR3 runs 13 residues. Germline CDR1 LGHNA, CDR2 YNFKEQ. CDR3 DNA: TGTGCCAGCAGCCAAGAAAAGACGGAAAAACTGTTTTTT. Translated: CASSQEKTEKLFF.

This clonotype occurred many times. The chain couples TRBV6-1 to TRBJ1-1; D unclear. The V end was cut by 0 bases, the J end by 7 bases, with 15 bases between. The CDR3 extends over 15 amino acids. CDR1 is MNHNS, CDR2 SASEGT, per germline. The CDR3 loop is CASSEAGSPSDEAFF. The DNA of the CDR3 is TGTGCCAGCAGTGAAGCGGGCTCCCCGAGCGATGAAGCTTTCTTT.

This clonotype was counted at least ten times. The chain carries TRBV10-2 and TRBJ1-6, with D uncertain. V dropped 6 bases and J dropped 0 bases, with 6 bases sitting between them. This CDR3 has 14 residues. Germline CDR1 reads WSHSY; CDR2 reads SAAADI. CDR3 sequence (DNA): TGCGCCAGCAGGGAACTCTCCTATAATTCACCCCTCCACTTT. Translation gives CASRELSYNSPLHF.

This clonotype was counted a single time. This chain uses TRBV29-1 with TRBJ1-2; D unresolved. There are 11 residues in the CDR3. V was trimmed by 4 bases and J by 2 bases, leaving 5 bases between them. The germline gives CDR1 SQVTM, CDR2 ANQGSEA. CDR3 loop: CSVGTNYGYTF. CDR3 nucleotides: TGCAGCGTTGGGACGAACTATGGCTACACCTTC.

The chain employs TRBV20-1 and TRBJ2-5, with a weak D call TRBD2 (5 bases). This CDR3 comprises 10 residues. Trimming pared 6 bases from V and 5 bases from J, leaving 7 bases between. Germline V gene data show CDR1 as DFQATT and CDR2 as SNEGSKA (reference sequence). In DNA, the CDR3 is TGCAGTGCAAAGCGGGAGACCCAGTACTTC. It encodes CSAKRETQYF.

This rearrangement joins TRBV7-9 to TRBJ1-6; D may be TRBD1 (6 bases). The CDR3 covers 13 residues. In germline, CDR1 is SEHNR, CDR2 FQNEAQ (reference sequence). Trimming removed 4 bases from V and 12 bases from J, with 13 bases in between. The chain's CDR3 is CASSSQQGKPLHF. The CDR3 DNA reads TGTGCCAGCAGCTCGCAACAGGGAAAACCCCTCCACTTT.

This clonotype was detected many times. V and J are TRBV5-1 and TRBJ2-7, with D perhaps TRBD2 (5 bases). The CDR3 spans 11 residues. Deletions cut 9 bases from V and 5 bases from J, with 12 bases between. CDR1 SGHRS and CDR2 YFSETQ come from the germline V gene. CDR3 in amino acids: CATTDGDEQYF. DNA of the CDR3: TGCGCCACTACGGACGGGGACGAGCAGTACTTC.

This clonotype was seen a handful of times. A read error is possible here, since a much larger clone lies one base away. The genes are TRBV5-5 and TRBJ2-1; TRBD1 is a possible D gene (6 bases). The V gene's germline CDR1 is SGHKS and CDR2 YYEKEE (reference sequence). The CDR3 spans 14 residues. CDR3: CASTLGQPYSEQFF. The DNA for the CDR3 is TGTGCCAGCACCCTGGGACAACCCTACAGTGAGCAGTTCTTC.

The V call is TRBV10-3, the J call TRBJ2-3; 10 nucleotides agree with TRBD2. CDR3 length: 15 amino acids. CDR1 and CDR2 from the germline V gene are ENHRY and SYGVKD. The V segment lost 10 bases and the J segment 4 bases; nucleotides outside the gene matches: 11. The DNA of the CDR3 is TGTGCCACCAAGTCAGCGGGGGGGATGGCAGATACGCAGTATTTT. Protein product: CATKSAGGMADTQYF.

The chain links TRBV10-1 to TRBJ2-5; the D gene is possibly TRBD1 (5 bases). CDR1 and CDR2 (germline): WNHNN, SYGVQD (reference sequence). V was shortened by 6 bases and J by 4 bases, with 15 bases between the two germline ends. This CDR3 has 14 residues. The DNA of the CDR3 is TGCGCCAGCAGCGCCGGCCCAGGGCGAGAGACCCAGTACTTC. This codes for CASSAGPGRETQYF.

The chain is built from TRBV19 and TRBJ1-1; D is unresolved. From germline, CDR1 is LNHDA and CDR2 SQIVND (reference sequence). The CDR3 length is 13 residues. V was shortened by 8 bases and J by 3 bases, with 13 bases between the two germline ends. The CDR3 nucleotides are TGTGCCAGTCGAGTGGGGTTGGACACTGAAGCTTTCTTT. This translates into CASRVGLDTEAFF.

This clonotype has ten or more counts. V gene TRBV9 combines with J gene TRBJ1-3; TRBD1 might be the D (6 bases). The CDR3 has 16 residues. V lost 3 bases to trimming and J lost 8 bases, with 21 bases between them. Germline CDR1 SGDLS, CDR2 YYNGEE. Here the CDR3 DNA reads TGTGCCAGCAGCGCCCAAAACAGGGAGGGTCGGGACACCATATATTTT. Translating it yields CASSAQNREGRDTIYF.

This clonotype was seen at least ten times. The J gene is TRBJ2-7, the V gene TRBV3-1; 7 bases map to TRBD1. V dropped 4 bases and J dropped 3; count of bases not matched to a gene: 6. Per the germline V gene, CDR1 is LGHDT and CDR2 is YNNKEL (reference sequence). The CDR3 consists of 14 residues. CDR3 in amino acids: CASSRGRGYYEQYF. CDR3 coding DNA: TGTGCCAGCAGCCGGGGCAGGGGGTACTACGAGCAGTACTTC.

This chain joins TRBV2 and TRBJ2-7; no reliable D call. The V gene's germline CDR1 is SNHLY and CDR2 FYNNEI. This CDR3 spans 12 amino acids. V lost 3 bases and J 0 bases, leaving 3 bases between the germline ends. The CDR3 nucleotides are TGTGCCAGCAGTGATGACTCCTACGAGCAGTACTTC. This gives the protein CASSDDSYEQYF.

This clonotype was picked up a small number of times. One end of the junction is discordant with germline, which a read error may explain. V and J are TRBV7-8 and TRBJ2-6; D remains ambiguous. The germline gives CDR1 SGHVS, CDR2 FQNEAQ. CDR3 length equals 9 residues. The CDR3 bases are TGTGCCAGCAGTCACGTCCCGACTTTC. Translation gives CASSHVPTF.

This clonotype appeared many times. The CDR3 spells CSSPGRALDEQYF. CDR3 DNA sequence: TGCAGCTCTCCGGGCAGGGCTTTGGACGAGCAGTACTTC. The rearrangement links TRBV29-1 to TRBJ2-7; D may be TRBD1 (5 bases). This CDR3 region has 13 residues. Germline CDR1 reads SQVTM; CDR2 reads ANQGSEA. Trimming stripped 8 bases from V and 5 bases from J, with 19 bases between.

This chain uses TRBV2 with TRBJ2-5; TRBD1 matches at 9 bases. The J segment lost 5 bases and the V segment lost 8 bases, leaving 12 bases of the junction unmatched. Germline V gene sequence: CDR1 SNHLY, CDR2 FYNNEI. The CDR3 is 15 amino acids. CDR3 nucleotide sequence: TGTGCCAGCGTTATTGGACAGGGGTCCTGGGAGACCCAGTACTTC. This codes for CASVIGQGSWETQYF. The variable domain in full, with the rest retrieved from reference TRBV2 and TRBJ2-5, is EPEVTQTPSHQVTQMGQEVILRCVPISNHLYFYWYRQILGQKVEFLVSFYNNEISEKSEIFDDQFSVERPDGSNFTLKIRSTKLEDSAMYFCASVIGQGSWETQYFGPGTRLLVL.

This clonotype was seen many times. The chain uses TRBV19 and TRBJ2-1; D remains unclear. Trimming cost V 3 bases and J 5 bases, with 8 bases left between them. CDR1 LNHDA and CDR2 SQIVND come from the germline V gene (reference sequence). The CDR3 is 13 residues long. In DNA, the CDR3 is TGTGCCAGTAGTATGTTGGCCCACAATGAGCAGTTCTTC. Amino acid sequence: CASSMLAHNEQFF. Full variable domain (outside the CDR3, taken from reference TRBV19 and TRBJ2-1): DGGITQSPKYLFRKEGQNVTLSCEQNLNHDAMYWYRQDPGQGLRLIYYSQIVNDFQKGDIAEGYSVSREKKESFPLTVTSAQKNPTAFYLCASSMLAHNEQFFGPGTRLTVL.

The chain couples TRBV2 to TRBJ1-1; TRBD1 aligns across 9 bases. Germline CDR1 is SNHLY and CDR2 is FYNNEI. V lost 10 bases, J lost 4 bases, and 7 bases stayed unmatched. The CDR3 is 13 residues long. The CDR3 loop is CATGQGMITEAFF. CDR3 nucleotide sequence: TGTGCCACCGGACAGGGGATGATCACTGAAGCTTTCTTT.

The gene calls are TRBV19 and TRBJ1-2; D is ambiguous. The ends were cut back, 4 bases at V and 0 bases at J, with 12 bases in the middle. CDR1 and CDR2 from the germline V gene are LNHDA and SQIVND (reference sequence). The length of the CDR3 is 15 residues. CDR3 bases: TGTGCCAGTAGTACCCACAGAGACTCTAACTATGGCTACACCTTC. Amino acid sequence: CASSTHRDSNYGYTF. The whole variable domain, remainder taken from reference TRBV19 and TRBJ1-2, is DGGITQSPKYLFRKEGQNVTLSCEQNLNHDAMYWYRQDPGQGLRLIYYSQIVNDFQKGDIAEGYSVSREKKESFPLTVTSAQKNPTAFYLCASSTHRDSNYGYTFGSGTRLTVV.

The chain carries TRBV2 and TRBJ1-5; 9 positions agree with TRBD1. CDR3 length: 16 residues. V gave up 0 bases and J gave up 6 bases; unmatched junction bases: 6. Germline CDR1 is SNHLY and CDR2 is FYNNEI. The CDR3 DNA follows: TGTGCCAGCAGTGAAGCGGGGACAGGGCATGGTCAGCCCCAGCATTTT. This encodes CASSEAGTGHGQPQHF. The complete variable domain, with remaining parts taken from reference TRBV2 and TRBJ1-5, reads EPEVTQTPSHQVTQMGQEVILRCVPISNHLYFYWYRQILGQKVEFLVSFYNNEISEKSEIFDDQFSVERPDGSNFTLKIRSTKLEDSAMYFCASSEAGTGHGQPQHFGDGTRLSIL.

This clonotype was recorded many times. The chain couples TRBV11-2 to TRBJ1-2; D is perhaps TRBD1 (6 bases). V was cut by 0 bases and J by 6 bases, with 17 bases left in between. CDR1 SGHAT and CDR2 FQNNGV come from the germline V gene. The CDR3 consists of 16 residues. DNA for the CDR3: TGTGCCAGCAGCTTAGACTTACAGGGTTTTATTGATGGCTACACCTTC. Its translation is CASSLDLQGFIDGYTF.

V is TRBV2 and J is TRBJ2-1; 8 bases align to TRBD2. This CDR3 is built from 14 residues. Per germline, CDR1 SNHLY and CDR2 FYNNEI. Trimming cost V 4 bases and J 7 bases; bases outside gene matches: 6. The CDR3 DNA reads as TGTGCCAGCAGTGGTGGCGGGGGGTATAATGAGCAGTTCTTC. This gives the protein CASSGGGGYNEQFF.

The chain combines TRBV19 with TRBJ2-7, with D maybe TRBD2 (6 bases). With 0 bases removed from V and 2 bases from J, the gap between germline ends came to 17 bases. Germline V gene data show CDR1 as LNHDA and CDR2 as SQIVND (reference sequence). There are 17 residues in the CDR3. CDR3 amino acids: CASSIEITGGVAYEQYF. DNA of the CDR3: TGTGCCAGTAGTATAGAGATTACGGGCGGGGTGGCCTACGAGCAGTACTTC.

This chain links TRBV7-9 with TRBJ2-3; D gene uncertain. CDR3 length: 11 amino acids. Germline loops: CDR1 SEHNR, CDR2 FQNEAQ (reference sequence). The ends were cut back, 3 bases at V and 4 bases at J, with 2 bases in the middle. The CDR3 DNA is TGTGCCAGCAGCTTCCCAGATACGCAGTATTTT. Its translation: CASSFPDTQYF.

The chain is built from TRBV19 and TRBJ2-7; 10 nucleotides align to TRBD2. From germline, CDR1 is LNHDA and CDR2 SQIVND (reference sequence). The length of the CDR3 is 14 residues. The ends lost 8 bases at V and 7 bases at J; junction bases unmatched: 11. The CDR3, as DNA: TGTGCCAGTGCCGAGGGAGTAGCGGGGGGAGAGCAGTACTTC. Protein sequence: CASAEGVAGGEQYF.

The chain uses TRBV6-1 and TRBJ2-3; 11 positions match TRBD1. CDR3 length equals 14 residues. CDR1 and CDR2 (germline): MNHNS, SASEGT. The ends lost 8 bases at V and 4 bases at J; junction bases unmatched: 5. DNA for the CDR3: TGTGCCAGCGGACAGGGGGCAAGTGCAGATACGCAGTATTTT. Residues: CASGQGASADTQYF.